Shown below are 11 T cell receptor beta chains from a single sample sequenced in a study of blood T cell repertoires in COVID-19. Assay used: immunoSEQ multiplex PCR; TCRdb lists only in-frame clones, some missing. The profile covers roughly 70,000 clones, with less than 75% appearing a single time and over 20% taken by the ten largest. The material sequenced was peripheral blood. Receptors were obtained from a man in his fifties or sixties with acute or convalescent COVID-19.

The chain uses TRBV29-1 and TRBJ1-1; 7 bases match TRBD1. CDR3 length equals 16 residues. CDR1 is SQVTM and CDR2 is ANQGSEA in the germline V gene. Germline trimming cut 4 bases from V and 0 bases from J; bases unmatched to any gene: 11. CDR3 protein: CSVGGDRGFMNTEAFF. The CDR3 bases are TGCAGCGTTGGAGGGGACAGAGGTTTCATGAACACTGAAGCTTTCTTT.

This clone was counted a few times. The chain combines TRBV7-2 with TRBJ1-3; TRBD1 matches at 10 bases. Germline values: CDR1 SGHTA, CDR2 FQGNSA. V shed 5 bases and J 0 bases; nucleotides not matched to a gene: 1. The CDR3 sequence is 15 residues long. Here the CDR3 reads CASSRTGGSGNTIYF. As DNA, the CDR3 is TGTGCCAGCAGCCGGACAGGGGGCTCTGGAAACACCATATATTTT.

The chain has TRBV5-1 and TRBJ1-4, with D unclear. This CDR3 is 17 amino acids long. Germline V gives CDR1 SGHRS, CDR2 YFSETQ. With 2 bases removed from V and 0 bases from J, the gap between germline ends came to 14 bases. The CDR3 nucleotides are TGCGCCAGCAGCTTAAGAAGTTACGGTGCAACTAATGAAAAACTGTTTTTT. Protein product: CASSLRSYGATNEKLFF.

Points on this clone: Other DNA variants within this sample encode the same CDR3. This chain joins TRBV6-5 and TRBJ1-1; 7 bases are a match to TRBD1. After removal of 8 bases from V and 2 bases from J, the junction contained 5 bases not matched to a gene. CDR1 MNHEY and CDR2 SVGAGI come from the germline V gene. CDR3 length: 13 amino acids. In nucleotides, the CDR3 is TGTGCCAGCCGCAGGGGGACCAACACTGAAGCTTTCTTT. Translation: CASRRGTNTEAFF.

The chain employs TRBV28 and TRBJ1-1, with D tentatively TRBD1 (5 bases). Trimming stripped 1 base from V and 1 base from J, with 10 bases between. The V gene's germline CDR1 is MDHEN and CDR2 SYDVKM. The CDR3 covers 15 residues. CDR3 bases: TGTGCCAGCAGTTTATTGGGACTGAGGAACACTGAAGCTTTCTTT. It is translated as CASSLLGLRNTEAFF. Based on the CDR3 plus reference TRBV28 and TRBJ1-1, the full variable domain is DVKVTQSSRYLVKRTGEKVFLECVQDMDHENMFWYRQDPGLGLRLIYFSYDVKMKEKGDIPEGYSVSREKKERFSLILESASTNQTSMYLCASSLLGLRNTEAFFGQGTRLTVV.

The J gene is TRBJ1-3, the V gene TRBV30, with a possible D match to TRBD1 (5 bases). The length of the CDR3 is 15 residues. CDR1 and CDR2 (germline): GTSNPN, SVGIG (reference sequence). V was shortened by 0 bases and J by 2 bases, with 11 bases between the two germline ends. CDR3 region: CAWSVFGAAGNTIYF. In nucleotides, the CDR3 is TGTGCCTGGAGTGTATTTGGGGCTGCTGGAAACACCATATATTTT.

This clone was observed a few times. This rearrangement joins TRBV5-1 to TRBJ2-7; 7 bases agree with TRBD2. The length of the CDR3 is 15 residues. Trimming at V came to 2 bases and at J to 0 bases, leaving 5 bases not matched to a gene. Germline CDR1 reads SGHRS; CDR2 reads YFSETQ. CDR3 amino acids: CASSFTGGSSYEQYF. The CDR3 DNA is TGCGCCAGCAGCTTTACCGGGGGGAGCTCCTACGAGCAGTACTTC.

This clone came up once. This sequence joins TRBV2 and TRBJ2-7; 7 bases line up with TRBD1. From germline, CDR1 is SNHLY and CDR2 FYNNEI. This CDR3 region has 13 residues. The J segment lost 1 base and the V segment lost 8 bases, leaving 5 bases of the junction unmatched. CDR3 sequence reads: CASAATGSYEQYV. The CDR3 nucleotides read TGTGCCAGCGCCGCGACAGGGTCCTACGAGCAGTACGTC.

The V and J genes are TRBV27 and TRBJ1-5, with unresolved D. CDR1 and CDR2 from the germline V gene are MNHEY and SMNVEV (reference sequence). V dropped 7 bases and J dropped 0 bases, with 25 bases sitting between them. CDR3 size: 19 residues. CDR3 bases: TGTGCCAGCACCGGGCACCCGGGGAGCCTCATTAATAGCAATCAGCCCCAGCATTTT. Its translation is CASTGHPGSLINSNQPQHF.

This chain uses TRBV7-9 with TRBJ1-4; D is possibly TRBD1 (6 bases). Trimming took 1 base from V and 2 from J, leaving 14 bases between them. The CDR3 is made up of 17 amino acids. Germline-derived CDR1 and CDR2 are SEHNR and FQNEAQ (reference sequence). CDR3 in amino acids: CASSLGTGRKTNEKLFF. The CDR3 bases are TGTGCCAGCAGCTTAGGAACAGGGCGGAAGACTAATGAAAAACTGTTTTTT. The full variable domain, rest sourced from reference TRBV7-9 and TRBJ1-4, is DTGVSQNPRHKITKRGQNVTFRCDPISEHNRLYWYRQTLGQGPEFLTYFQNEAQLEKSRLLSDRFSAERPKGSFSTLEIQRTEQGDSAMYLCASSLGTGRKTNEKLFFGSGTQLSVL.

This chain links TRBV24-1 with TRBJ1-3, with TRBD1 as a possible D gene (6 bases). CDR1 and CDR2 (germline): KGHDR, SFDVKD. CDR3 length: 15 amino acids. V lost 4 bases and J 2 bases, leaving 11 bases between the germline ends. CDR3 coding DNA: TGTGCCACCAGTGACCCCGGACAGCCTGGAAACACCATATATTTT. It translates to CATSDPGQPGNTIYF.